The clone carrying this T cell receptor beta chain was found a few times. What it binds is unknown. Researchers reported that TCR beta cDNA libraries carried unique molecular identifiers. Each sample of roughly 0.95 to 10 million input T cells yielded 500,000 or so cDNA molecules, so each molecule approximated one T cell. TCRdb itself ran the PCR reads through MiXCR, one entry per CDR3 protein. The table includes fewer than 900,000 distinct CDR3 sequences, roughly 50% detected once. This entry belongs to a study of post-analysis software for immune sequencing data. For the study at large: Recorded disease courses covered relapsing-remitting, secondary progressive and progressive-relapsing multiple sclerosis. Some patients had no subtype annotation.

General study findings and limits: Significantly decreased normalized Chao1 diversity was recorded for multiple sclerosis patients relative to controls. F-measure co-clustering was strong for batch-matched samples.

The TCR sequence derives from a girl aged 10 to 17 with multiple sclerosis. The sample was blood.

The chain's CDR3 is CASSLTVPEQYF. DNA for the CDR3: TGTGCCAGCAGCCTGACAGTCCCCGAGCAGTACTTC. This rearrangement joins TRBV7-9 to TRBJ2-5; tentatively, D is TRBD1 (5 bases). The J call is in doubt because the DNA end fits TRBJ2-7 better. This CDR3 is built from 12 residues. Germline V gene data show CDR1 as SEHNR and CDR2 as FQNEAQ (reference sequence).